Below, 21 T cell receptor beta chains from the same sample are listed, as sequenced in a study of T cells expressing NK-cell markers. Reprocessing the 5' RACE reads, TCRdb reports a single entry for every CDR3 protein and omits DNA. The listing contains 250,000 to 300,000 distinct CDR3 sequences. What was sequenced was blood T cells: a sorted CD56 or NKG2C T cell subset, CD4+ or CD8+ T cells, or bulk PBMC T cells (not recorded which). The receptor source for this set is a woman between 18 and 70 years old in good health.

V and J are TRBV27 and TRBJ2-5. This CDR3 has 14 residues. CDR1 is MNHEY, CDR2 SMNVEV, per germline (reference sequence). The CDR3 sequence is CASSLASGIGTQYF.

This chain connects TRBV4-1 to TRBJ2-5. The germline V gene has CDR1 MGHRA and CDR2 YSYEKL. There are 13 residues in the CDR3. This chain's CDR3 is CASSQVDEETQYF.

The J gene is TRBJ2-5, the V gene TRBV5-1; the D call from TCRdb, TRBD2, cannot be confirmed without DNA. Germline V gene data show CDR1 as SGHRS and CDR2 as YFSETQ. The CDR3 has 16 residues. CDR3: CASSSGTPGAQETQYF.

The V and J genes are TRBV27 and TRBJ2-1; TCRdb's assignment of TRBD1 cannot be checked, as there is no DNA. CDR3 size: 16 residues. CDR1 and CDR2 (germline): MNHEY, SMNVEV (reference sequence). CDR3 amino acids: CASSASDRGRWNEQFF.

The chain uses TRBV6-2 or TRBV6-3 and TRBJ2-3; the D gene TCRdb calls, TRBD2, cannot be checked with no DNA. Germline V gene lookup returns CDR1 MNHEY and CDR2 SVGEGT. CDR3 length: 15 residues. The CDR3 protein is CASSYGLAGADTQYF.

The chain couples TRBV4-3 to TRBJ2-3. The germline gives CDR1 LGHNA, CDR2 YSLEER. The CDR3 spans 19 residues. CDR3 sequence reads: CASSQVGDMGIAGTDTQYF.

V usage is TRBV28 and J usage is TRBJ2-1; TCRdb calls TRBD1, which cannot be checked without DNA. This CDR3 has 17 residues. The germline V gene encodes CDR1 MDHEN and CDR2 SYDVKM. The CDR3 region is CASSLGAGQRGNNEQFF.

The J gene is TRBJ2-1, the V gene TRBV6-1; with no DNA, the TCRdb D assignment of TRBD2 cannot be verified. The CDR3 covers 15 residues. CDR1 is MNHNS and CDR2 is SASEGT in the germline V gene. CDR3 sequence reads: CASKFGSYRRNEQFF.

This sequence joins TRBV15 and TRBJ2-3. Germline V CDR1 and CDR2: LNHNV, YYDKDF (reference sequence). The CDR3 has 11 residues. The CDR3 spells CATSRIDTQYF.

The chain links TRBV6-1 to TRBJ1-5; the D call of TRBD1 rests on TCRdb alone, since no DNA is present to check it. The CDR3 has 15 amino acids. The germline V gene has CDR1 MNHNS and CDR2 SASEGT. The CDR3 is CASSEIAWGKGTQHF.

The chain links TRBV20-1 to TRBJ1-1; there is no DNA to check the TCRdb D call of TRBD1. The CDR3 is 11 amino acids. Germline lookup yields CDR1 DFQATT and CDR2 SNEGSKA (reference sequence). The CDR3 sequence: CSVPSTSGAFF.

The V call is TRBV20-1, the J call TRBJ2-5. Germline V lookup: CDR1 DFQATT, CDR2 SNEGSKA (reference sequence). The CDR3 is made up of 11 amino acids. The CDR3 sequence is CSARVMETQYF.

This CDR3 is CASERLAGDREQFF. The chain carries TRBV6-1 and TRBJ2-1; TCRdb's D gene call, TRBD2, goes unchecked for lack of DNA. The CDR3 consists of 14 residues. CDR1 and CDR2 (germline): MNHNS, SASEGT.

The chain uses TRBV6-1 and TRBJ1-1; TCRdb's D gene call, TRBD1, goes unchecked for lack of DNA. CDR3 size: 15 residues. Germline lookup yields CDR1 MNHNS and CDR2 SASEGT. The CDR3 protein is CASRLFGQVNTEAFF.

This chain uses TRBV11-1 with TRBJ1-1; no DNA is available, so the TRBD1 call from TCRdb remains unchecked. Per the germline V gene, CDR1 is SGHAT and CDR2 is FQDESV (reference sequence). This CDR3 has 14 residues. CDR3: CASSLGRGPTEAFF.

The gene calls are TRBV18 and TRBJ1-1; as DNA is missing, the TRBD1 call by TCRdb cannot be tested. Per the germline V gene, CDR1 is KGHSH and CDR2 is LQKENI. This CDR3 spans 16 amino acids. The chain's CDR3 is CASAGGQGLRNTEAFF. Supplemented by reference TRBV18 and TRBJ1-1, the full variable domain reads NAGVMQNPRHLVRRRGQEARLRCSPMKGHSHVYWYRQLPEEGLKFMVYLQKENIIDESGMPKERFSAEFPKEGPSILRIQQVVRGDSAAYFCASAGGQGLRNTEAFFGQGTRLTVV.

The rearrangement joins TRBV30 to TRBJ2-5. The CDR3 runs 12 residues. Germline assignment: CDR1 GTSNPN and CDR2 SVGIG (reference sequence). The CDR3 reads CAWNLAKETQYF.

This rearrangement joins TRBV12-3 or TRBV12-4 to TRBJ2-1. CDR3 length equals 14 residues. CDR3 loop: CASSLRSSYNEQFF.

The chain combines TRBV7-3 with TRBJ1-2; TCRdb designates TRBD1, a call that cannot be tested without DNA. Germline-derived CDR1 and CDR2 are SGHTA and FQGTGA. CDR3 length: 13 amino acids. CDR3 sequence reads: CASSLLGRDGYTF. Together with reference TRBV7-3 and TRBJ1-2, the CDR3 gives the full variable domain: GAGVSQTPSNKVTEKGKYVELRCDPISGHTALYWYRQSLGQGPEFLIYFQGTGAADDSGLPNDRFFAVRPEGSVSTLKIQRTERGDSAVYLCASSLLGRDGYTFGSGTRLTVV.

The rearrangement links TRBV6-1 to TRBJ1-2; the D gene TCRdb calls, TRBD1, cannot be checked with no DNA. Per the germline V gene, CDR1 is MNHNS and CDR2 is SASEGT. This CDR3 spans 14 amino acids. CDR3 sequence reads: CASSGQLDNYGYTF.

The rearrangement joins TRBV5-4 to TRBJ2-7. CDR3 length: 13 amino acids. Germline CDR1 SGHNT, CDR2 YYREEE (reference sequence). This chain's CDR3 is CASSLGWAYEQYF.